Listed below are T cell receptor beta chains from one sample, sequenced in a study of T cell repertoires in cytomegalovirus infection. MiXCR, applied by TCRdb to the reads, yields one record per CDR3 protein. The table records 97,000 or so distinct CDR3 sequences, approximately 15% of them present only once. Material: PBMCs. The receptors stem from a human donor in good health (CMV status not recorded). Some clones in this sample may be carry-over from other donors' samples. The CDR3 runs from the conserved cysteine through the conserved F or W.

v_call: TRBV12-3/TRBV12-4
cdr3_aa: CASTPGGNEYTIYF

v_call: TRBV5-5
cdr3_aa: CASSLNFGSGYEQYF

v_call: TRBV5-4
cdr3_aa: CASSLGILAGDYNEQFF

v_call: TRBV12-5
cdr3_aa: CASGLEQGVYDYGYTF

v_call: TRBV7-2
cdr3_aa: CASNLLADTQYF

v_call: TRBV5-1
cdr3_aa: CASSSGTSDGELFF

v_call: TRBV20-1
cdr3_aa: CSARQGPYTEAFF

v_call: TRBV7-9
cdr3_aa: CASSPRNSPLHF

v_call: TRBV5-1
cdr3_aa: CASSWGQVHDSPLHF

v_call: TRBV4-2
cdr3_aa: CASSLQWTNYEQYF

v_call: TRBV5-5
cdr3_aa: CASSPGQGSYNEQFF

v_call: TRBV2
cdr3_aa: CASRTREDSNEKLFF

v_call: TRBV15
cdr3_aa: CATSGRTVFATDTQYF

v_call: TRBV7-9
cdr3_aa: CASSLRGRGPNYDEQFF

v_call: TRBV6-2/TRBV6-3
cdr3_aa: CASSAPGQTNTDAFF

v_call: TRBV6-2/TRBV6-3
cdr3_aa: CASRQALNTEAFF

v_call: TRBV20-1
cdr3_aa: CSALGPVTTNTGELFF

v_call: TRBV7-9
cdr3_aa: CASSSQAPNEKLFF

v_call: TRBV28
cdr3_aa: CASSLRTGSTSPLHF

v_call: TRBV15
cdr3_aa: CATSSSGTGGREQYF

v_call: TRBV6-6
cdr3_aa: CASSYLKIGGTDTQYF

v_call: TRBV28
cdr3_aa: CASSPPLGGSTDTQYF

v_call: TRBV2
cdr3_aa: CASSNSRTDTQYF

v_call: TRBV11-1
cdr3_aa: CASSRDRFDTGELLF

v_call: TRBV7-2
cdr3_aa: CASSLKGFGTEAFF

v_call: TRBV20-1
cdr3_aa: CSAREAEETQYF

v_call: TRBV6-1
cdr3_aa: CASSSRISRPVPQYF

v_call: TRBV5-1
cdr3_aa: CASSLEVGGGADTQYF

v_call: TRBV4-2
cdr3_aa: CASSQVSGGDFNEQFF

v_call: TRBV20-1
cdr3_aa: CSARDLQGDDPLGYTF

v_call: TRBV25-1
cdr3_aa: CASSGPWGQRDTQYF

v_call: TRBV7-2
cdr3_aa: CASSPGLGGSYYEQYF

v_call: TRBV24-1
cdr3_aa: CATSDSREAFF

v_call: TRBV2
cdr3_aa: CASSQNRDNSPLHF

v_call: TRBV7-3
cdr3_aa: CASSPGAGVETQYF

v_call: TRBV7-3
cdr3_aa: CASSLGDRVLVRGYTF

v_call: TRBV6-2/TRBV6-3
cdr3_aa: CASGRQGNSEKLFF

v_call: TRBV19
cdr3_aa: CASSIVPASGTYNEQFF

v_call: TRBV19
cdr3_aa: CASSTTGKGAEAFF

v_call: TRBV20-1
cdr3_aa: CSARFGDTQYF

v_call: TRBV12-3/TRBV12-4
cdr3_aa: CASRISTDTQYF

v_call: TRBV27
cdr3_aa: CASSLLGTTLYGYTF

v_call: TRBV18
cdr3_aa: CASSILGSYEQYF

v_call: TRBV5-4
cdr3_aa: CASSFGTTNEKLFF

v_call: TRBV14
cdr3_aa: CASSQVSTTDTQYF

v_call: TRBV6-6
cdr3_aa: CASRATGLRAPLHF

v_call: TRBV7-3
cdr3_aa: CASSSGGKGSPLHF

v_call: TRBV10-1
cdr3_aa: CASSEDSQGGPNEKLFF

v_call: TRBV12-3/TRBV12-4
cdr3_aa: CASSPGGPTDTQYF

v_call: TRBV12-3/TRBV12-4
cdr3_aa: CASNTAMNTEAFF

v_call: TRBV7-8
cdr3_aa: CASSSTENTEAFF

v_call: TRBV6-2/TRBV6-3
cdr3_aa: CASSDRTGANVLTF

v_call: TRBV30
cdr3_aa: CAWSSGTGGSETQYF

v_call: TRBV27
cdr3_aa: CASGRRGRTEAFF

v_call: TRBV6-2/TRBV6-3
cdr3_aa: CASSYGGQTLGETQYF

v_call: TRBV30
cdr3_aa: CAWSLYRGIRDTEAFF

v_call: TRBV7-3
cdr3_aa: CASSLTRDQRGNEQFF

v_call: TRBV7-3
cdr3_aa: CASSSSGTVSRAFF

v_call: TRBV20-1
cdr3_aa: CSAGRLAGGIFQETQYF

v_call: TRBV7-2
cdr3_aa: CASSFASGGTDTQYF